Each of the 2 T cell receptor beta chains below was sequenced from the same sample in a study of read filtering for tumor transcriptome and immune sequencing. Molecular barcoded adaptors covering alpha/delta and beta/gamma chains were used on roughly 400 ng RNA. TCRdb called the reads again in MiXCR, with one record for every CDR3 protein. The data show 100,000 to 150,000 distinct CDR3 sequences, about an eighth seen once. Material for sequencing was a population of CD138-negative cells sorted from bone marrow. These receptors all stem from a donor over 35 with multiple myeloma.

This clonotype came up a few times. The rearrangement joins TRBV28 to TRBJ2-3; 7 positions agree with TRBD2. This CDR3 contains 15 residues. CDR1 is MDHEN and CDR2 is SYDVKM in the germline V gene. After removal of 7 bases from V and 4 bases from J, the junction contained 11 bases not matched to a gene. CDR3 in amino acids: CASTSGGRGADTQYF. CDR3 coding DNA: TGTGCCAGCACCAGTGGTGGGAGGGGTGCAGATACGCAGTATTTT.

This clonotype was recorded at least ten times. The chain couples TRBV20-1 to TRBJ1-4, with D unresolved. Germline V gene sequence: CDR1 DFQATT, CDR2 SNEGSKA (reference sequence). There are 15 residues in the CDR3. The V gene lost 2 bases and the J gene lost 10 bases, with 20 bases spanning the gap. The CDR3: CSARRVDGRLRKLFF. The CDR3, as DNA: TGCAGTGCTAGAAGAGTGGACGGACGTCTTAGAAAACTGTTTTTT.